These 8 T cell receptor beta chains share one sample of origin, sequenced in a study of T cells expressing NK-cell markers. Using the 5' RACE reads, TCRdb records one entry per CDR3 protein without DNA. This sample's table has about 160,000 distinct CDR3 sequences. Input material: blood T cells: a sorted CD56 or NKG2C T cell subset, CD4+ or CD8+ T cells, or bulk PBMC T cells (not recorded which). These receptors were collected from a woman aged 18 to 75 in good health.

V is TRBV7-2 and J is TRBJ2-1; the D gene TCRdb calls, TRBD1, cannot be checked with no DNA. This CDR3 spans 15 amino acids. The V gene's germline CDR1 is SGHTA and CDR2 FQGNSA. CDR3 loop: CARSVPGTVYNEQFF.

V is TRBV15 and J is TRBJ2-3; TCRdb calls TRBD1, which cannot be checked without DNA. This CDR3 region has 13 residues. Germline CDR1 reads LNHNV; CDR2 reads YYDKDF (reference sequence). The CDR3: CATSRDRERTQYF.

This chain connects TRBV24-1 to TRBJ2-5. Germline lookup yields CDR1 KGHDR and CDR2 SFDVKD. This CDR3 contains 14 residues. CDR3 sequence reads: CATSDYSHQETQYF.

The chain links TRBV25-1 to TRBJ1-4; TCRdb lists TRBD1, though no DNA is available to test this call. Germline CDR1 reads MGHDK; CDR2 reads SYGVNS. This CDR3 has 17 residues. This CDR3 reads CASSDTLTGGTNEKLFF. The whole variable domain, remainder taken from reference TRBV25-1 and TRBJ1-4, is EADIYQTPRYLVIGTGKKITLECSQTMGHDKMYWYQQDPGMELHLIHYSYGVNSTEKGDLSSESTVSRIRTEHFPLTLESARPSHTSQYLCASSDTLTGGTNEKLFFGSGTQLSVL.

The V gene is TRBV9, the J gene TRBJ2-5. CDR1 and CDR2 from the germline V gene are SGDLS and YYNGEE. The CDR3 is 14 residues long. The CDR3 loop reads CASSVDLSSETQYF.

The rearrangement uses TRBV6-1 and TRBJ1-6; there is no DNA to check the TCRdb D call of TRBD1. Germline loops: CDR1 MNHNS, CDR2 SASEGT. This CDR3 spans 15 amino acids. The CDR3 protein is CASSRTAGEISPLHF.

The chain joins TRBV21-1 to TRBJ2-7; without DNA, the TCRdb call of TRBD1 cannot be checked. TRBV21-1 is noted as a pseudogene. The CDR3 length is 14 residues. The chain's CDR3 is CASSTLGQKYEQYF.

The chain links TRBV12-3 or TRBV12-4 to TRBJ1-2; TCRdb designates TRBD1, a call that cannot be tested without DNA. This CDR3 is 14 amino acids long. The CDR3 loop is CASKPGQGAEGYTF.